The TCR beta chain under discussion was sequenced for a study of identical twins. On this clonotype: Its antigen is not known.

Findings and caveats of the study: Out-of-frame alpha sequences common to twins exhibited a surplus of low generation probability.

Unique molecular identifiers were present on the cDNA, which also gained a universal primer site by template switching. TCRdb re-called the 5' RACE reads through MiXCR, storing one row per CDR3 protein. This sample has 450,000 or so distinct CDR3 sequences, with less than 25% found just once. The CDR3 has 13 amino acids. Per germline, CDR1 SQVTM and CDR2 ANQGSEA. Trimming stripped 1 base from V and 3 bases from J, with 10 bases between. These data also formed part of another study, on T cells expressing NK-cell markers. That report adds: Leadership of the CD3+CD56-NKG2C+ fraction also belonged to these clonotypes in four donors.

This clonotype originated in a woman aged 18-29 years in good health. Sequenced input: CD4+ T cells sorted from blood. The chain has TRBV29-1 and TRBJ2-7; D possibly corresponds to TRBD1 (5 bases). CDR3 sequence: CSVEAPGFYEQYF. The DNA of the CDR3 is TGCAGCGTTGAAGCGCCAGGGTTCTACGAGCAGTACTTC.